This TCR beta chain was recorded in a study of blood T cell repertoires in COVID-19. The wider study: Samples came from the United States, Italy and Spain, spanning acute and convalescent COVID-19.

The method was immunoSEQ multiplex PCR; TCRdb's version includes in-frame clones alone and lacks a portion of them. The repertoire consists of approximately 220,000 clones, with 88% occurring once and the leading ten covering around 2.6%. This CDR3 comprises 16 residues. Germline loops: CDR1 SGHRS, CDR2 YFSETQ. Trimming took 7 bases from V and 0 from J; bases not matched to a gene: 10. Participants came from about 23 US areas, aged roughly 18 to 100 years. Membership in each cohort depended on participant-reported clinical history. The specimen sequenced was PBMCs or T cells enriched from blood (not recorded which). The source of this sequence is a woman in her twenties or thirties who had recovered from COVID-19. The chain has TRBV5-1 and TRBJ1-3; 7 bases align to TRBD1. The CDR3 protein is CASATRTGNSGNTIYF. The CDR3 nucleotides read TGCGCCAGCGCCACTAGGACAGGAAACTCTGGAAACACCATATATTTT.